The 17 T cell receptor beta chains reported below all come from one sample, sequenced in a study of beta chain features in type 1 diabetes. Expressed TCRB transcripts were sequenced after all isolated RNA was converted to cDNA. Profiled with immunoSEQ multiplex PCR; TCRdb holds only in-frame clones, not every one. The top ten hold more than 0.45% of the sample, which has fewer than 110,000 clones, 28% seen once. Study results and caveats: The study found moderately but significantly shorter TCRB CDR3s in all four CD4+ subsets of Type 1 diabetes patients.

These TCRs are of unknown antigen specificity. Sample: central memory CD4+ T cells from blood. These receptors were collected from a woman between 18 and 30 years old with type 1 diabetes.

This clone was counted only a few times. This chain connects TRBV28 to TRBJ2-6, with no clear D. Germline CDR1 MDHEN, CDR2 SYDVKM. V was cut by 5 bases and J by 2 bases, with 7 bases left in between. There are 14 residues in the CDR3. This chain's CDR3 is CASSRHAGANVLTF. CDR3 DNA: TGTGCCAGCAGTCGACACGCTGGGGCCAACGTCCTGACTTTC.

The chain is built from TRBV28 and TRBJ1-5; no clear D gene. The CDR3 has 12 residues. CDR1 is MDHEN, CDR2 SYDVKM, per germline. The ends were cut back, 6 bases at V and 4 bases at J, with 7 bases in the middle. CDR3 sequence: CASSSGNQPQHF. The CDR3 region has the DNA TGTGCCAGCAGCTCGGGGAATCAGCCCCAGCATTTT.

To note about this clone: Other DNA sequences of this sample code for an identical CDR3. The chain combines TRBV9 with TRBJ2-5; 7 bases fit TRBD2. The CDR3 sequence is 15 residues long. V shed 0 bases, J shed 5 bases, and the junction held 7 bases outside the gene matches. Germline V CDR1 and CDR2: SGDLS, YYNGEE. The CDR3 nucleotides read TGTGCCAGCAGCGTAGGGGCGGGAGCGGGGGAGACCCAGTACTTC. This encodes CASSVGAGAGETQYF.

The V and J genes are TRBV7-2 and TRBJ2-2, with D hard to call. The CDR3 has 15 amino acids. Germline assignment: CDR1 SGHTA and CDR2 FQGNSA. V dropped 0 bases and J dropped 5 bases, with 10 bases sitting between them. The CDR3: CASSLASPGTGELFF. The DNA of the CDR3 is TGTGCCAGCAGCTTAGCCTCCCCCGGTACCGGGGAGCTGTTTTTT. Using reference TRBV7-2 and TRBJ2-2 for the parts outside the CDR3, the full variable domain is GAGVSQSPSNKVTEKGKDVELRCDPISGHTALYWYRQSLGQGLEFLIYFQGNSAPDKSGLPSDRFSAERTGGSVSTLTIQRTQQEDSAVYLCASSLASPGTGELFFGEGSRLTVL.

The rearrangement joins TRBV5-1 to TRBJ1-5; D gene uncertain. Between the trimmed V and J ends, which lost 0 bases and 0 bases, there was a span of 10 bases. Germline CDR1 is SGHRS and CDR2 is YFSETQ. The CDR3 totals 16 residues. The CDR3 sequence: CASSLEGVASNQPQHF. CDR3 nucleotides: TGCGCCAGCAGCTTGGAGGGAGTTGCTAGCAATCAGCCCCAGCATTTT.

This clone was observed a handful of times. For the CDR3, the DNA is TGTGCCAGTACCCCTTTCGCGCGGGTGAAGGATGAAAAACTGTTTTTT. It yields the protein CASTPFARVKDEKLFF. This chain uses TRBV19 with TRBJ1-4, with D unclear. Trimming removed 7 bases at V and 6 bases at J, with 21 bases between. This CDR3 region has 16 residues. Germline V CDR1 and CDR2: LNHDA, SQIVND (reference sequence). Full variable domain (rest looked up from reference TRBV19 and TRBJ1-4): DGGITQSPKYLFRKEGQNVTLSCEQNLNHDAMYWYRQDPGQGLRLIYYSQIVNDFQKGDIAEGYSVSREKKESFPLTVTSAQKNPTAFYLCASTPFARVKDEKLFFGSGTQLSVL.

This chain connects TRBV19 to TRBJ2-3; D perhaps matches TRBD2 (6 bases). V dropped 3 bases and J dropped 5 bases, with 15 bases sitting between them. This CDR3 comprises 15 residues. Germline V gene data show CDR1 as LNHDA and CDR2 as SQIVND (reference sequence). CDR3 amino acids: CASSISGRVGDTQYF. CDR3 bases: TGTGCCAGTAGTATTAGCGGCAGGGTGGGAGATACGCAGTATTTT.

CDR3 loop: CASSPLTPGQWVYNEQFF. Here the CDR3 DNA reads TGTGCCAGCAGCCCGCTTACCCCAGGACAATGGGTATACAATGAGCAGTTCTTC. The chain employs TRBV14 and TRBJ2-1; D may be TRBD1 (5 bases). Germline CDR1 is SGHDN and CDR2 is FVKESK. Trimming pared 4 bases from V and 4 bases from J, leaving 23 bases between. CDR3 size: 18 residues.

This clone has just a few counts. The chain recombines TRBV5-1 with TRBJ2-6, with D possibly matching TRBD1 (5 bases). There are 18 residues in the CDR3. V was shortened by 1 base and J by 0 bases, with 14 bases between the two germline ends. The germline V gene has CDR1 SGHRS and CDR2 YFSETQ. CDR3 nucleotide sequence: TGCGCCAGCAGCTTGACGACAGACCACAGCTCTGGGGCCAACGTCCTGACTTTC. It codes for CASSLTTDHSSGANVLTF.

The genes are TRBV12-5 and TRBJ2-3; TRBD2 matches at 10 bases. Germline lookup yields CDR1 LGHNT and CDR2 FRNRAP. The CDR3 runs 16 residues. V was clipped by 6 bases and J by 5 bases; unmatched bases: 11. CDR3 sequence (DNA): TGTGCTAGTGGATCCCTTAGCGGGGGGTTCGTAGATACGCAGTATTTT. Translating it yields CASGSLSGGFVDTQYF.

This chain uses TRBV30 with TRBJ1-4, with D possibly TRBD1 on 5 matching bases. CDR1 GTSNPN and CDR2 SVGIG come from the germline V gene (reference sequence). V lost 1 base and J 8 bases, leaving 17 bases between the germline ends. The CDR3 sequence is 15 residues long. CDR3 sequence: CAWSAVLGGGEKLFF. DNA for the CDR3: TGTGCCTGGAGTGCGGTTCTCGGGGGAGGAGAAAAACTGTTTTTT.

This chain connects TRBV2 to TRBJ2-3; 8 bases are a match to TRBD1. Germline V CDR1 and CDR2: SNHLY, FYNNEI. V shed 2 bases and J 4 bases; nucleotides not matched to a gene: 5. CDR3 length: 15 amino acids. The DNA for the CDR3 is TGTGCCAGCAGTGAAAGGGCAGGGGGCGCAGATACGCAGTATTTT. This encodes CASSERAGGADTQYF.

The CDR3 DNA reads as TGCAGCGTTGATGGGAGGGGGGGGAGCACTGAAGCTTTCTTT. Residues: CSVDGRGGSTEAFF. This rearrangement joins TRBV29-1 to TRBJ1-1; weak D call: TRBD1 (6 bases). From germline, CDR1 is SQVTM and CDR2 ANQGSEA. The V gene lost 3 bases and the J gene lost 4 bases, with 15 bases spanning the gap. The CDR3 length is 14 residues.

The CDR3 region is CASRTGTGYNEQFF. Written as DNA, the CDR3 is TGTGCCAGCAGGACCGGGACAGGTTACAATGAGCAGTTCTTC. The chain employs TRBV6-6 and TRBJ2-1; TRBD1 agrees at 8 bases. V shed 6 bases, J shed 4 bases, and the junction held 5 bases outside the gene matches. The CDR3 has 14 residues. The germline V gene encodes CDR1 MNHNY and CDR2 SVGAGI (reference sequence).

The chain is built from TRBV5-6 and TRBJ2-2, with 9 bases that match TRBD1. The CDR3 loop spans 15 amino acids. The junction had 4 bases not matched to a gene; V was cut back by 0 bases and J by 7 bases. CDR1 and CDR2 from the germline V gene are SGHDT and YYEEEE. Here the CDR3 reads CASSLDRGLRGELFF. In nucleotides, the CDR3 is TGTGCCAGCAGCTTGGACAGGGGGCTGCGCGGGGAGCTGTTTTTT.

This clone has a handful of counts. The chain uses TRBV28 and TRBJ1-1; unclear D gene. This CDR3 is built from 14 residues. Per the germline V gene, CDR1 is MDHEN and CDR2 is SYDVKM. V was trimmed by 4 bases and J by 4 bases, leaving 13 bases between them. CDR3 residues: CASSSPTGSTEAFF. The CDR3 region has the DNA TGTGCCAGCAGTTCACCGACCGGGAGCACTGAAGCTTTCTTT. Full variable domain (outside the CDR3, taken from reference TRBV28 and TRBJ1-1): DVKVTQSSRYLVKRTGEKVFLECVQDMDHENMFWYRQDPGLGLRLIYFSYDVKMKEKGDIPEGYSVSREKKERFSLILESASTNQTSMYLCASSSPTGSTEAFFGQGTRLTVV.

This sequence joins TRBV7-2 and TRBJ1-4; 7 bases map to TRBD1. This CDR3 contains 15 residues. V lost 5 bases, J lost 1 base, and 4 bases stayed unmatched. From germline, CDR1 is SGHTA and CDR2 FQGNSA. Here the CDR3 DNA reads TGTGCCAGCAGCCCTTACAGGGGAACTAATGAAAAACTGTTTTTT. As protein: CASSPYRGTNEKLFF.